The sequence of this T cell receptor (beta chain) was determined in a study of OX40 agonist ivuxolimab in advanced cancers. The CDR3 loop spans 15 amino acids. CDR1 and CDR2 from the germline V gene are SGDLS and YYNGEE. The V segment lost 0 bases and the J segment 4 bases; nucleotides outside the gene matches: 4. TCRdb's table, derived via immunoSEQ multiplex PCR, lists solely in-frame clones and lacks some. The sample lists over 35,000 clones, about 80% occurring once. The receptor was derived from an adult with an advanced solid tumor such as melanoma, head and neck, liver or kidney cancer. The chain is built from TRBV9 and TRBJ2-1; TRBD1 agrees at 7 bases. Here the sequenced sample was CD4+ or CD8+ T cells sorted from blood, taken in a trial of the OX40 agonist ivuxolimab. Written as DNA, the CDR3 is TGTGCCAGCAGCGTAGGAAGGGGGCGGTACAATGAGCAGTTCTTC. It is translated as CASSVGRGRYNEQFF.